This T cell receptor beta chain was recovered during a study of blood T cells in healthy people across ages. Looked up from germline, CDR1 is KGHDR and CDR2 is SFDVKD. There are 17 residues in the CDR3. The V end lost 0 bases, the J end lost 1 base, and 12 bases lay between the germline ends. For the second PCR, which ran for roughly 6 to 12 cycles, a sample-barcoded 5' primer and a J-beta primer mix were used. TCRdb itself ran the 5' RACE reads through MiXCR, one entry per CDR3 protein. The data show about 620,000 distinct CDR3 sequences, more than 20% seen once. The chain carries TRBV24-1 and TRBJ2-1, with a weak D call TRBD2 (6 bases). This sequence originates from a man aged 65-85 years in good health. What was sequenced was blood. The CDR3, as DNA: TGTGCCACCAGTGATTTGGGCGGGATGGGGTCCTACAATGAGCAGTTCTTC. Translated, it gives CATSDLGGMGSYNEQFF.